Below are 31 T cell receptor beta chains sequenced from a single sample in a study of cytomegalovirus exposure and HLA in healthy donors (dated by TCRdb to about 2017). The protocol used for the library was the immunoSEQ multiplex PCR assay. This immuneACCESS table, as held by TCRdb, lists in-frame sequences with V and J called but not all clones. Of the missing ones, under half trace to an unresolved V gene in checked studies; the others have no known cause. The sample table contains 220,000 or so clones; only one count was recorded for approximately 87% of them. The ten largest make up roughly 5.4% of the sample. The sequencing input was PBMCs. These receptor sequences come from a young woman in good health and CMV-seronegative.

A single count supports this clone. The chain joins TRBV2 to TRBJ1-5; D possibly corresponds to TRBD1 (5 bases). Trimming removed 4 bases at V and 1 base at J, with 11 bases between. The CDR3 has 15 residues. The V gene's germline CDR1 is SNHLY and CDR2 FYNNEI. The CDR3 sequence: CASSAGRWSNQPQHF. CDR3 DNA sequence: TGTGCCAGCAGTGCGGGACGTTGGAGCAATCAGCCCCAGCATTTT.

The chain joins TRBV11-2 to TRBJ2-2, with a tentative D call TRBD1 (5 bases). This CDR3 spans 15 amino acids. Germline CDR1 and CDR2: SGHAT and FQNNGV. The V and J ends lost 5 bases and 3 bases respectively, with 13 bases between them. CDR3 DNA sequence: TGTGCCAGCAGCCCCCGCCAGGGCGACACCGGGGAGCTGTTTTTT. It codes for CASSPRQGDTGELFF.

This chain joins TRBV27 and TRBJ2-3; D possibly uses TRBD1 or TRBD2 (6 bases each). Trimming took off 3 bases at V and 3 bases at J, with 13 bases between the two ends. Germline assignment: CDR1 MNHEY and CDR2 SMNVEV (reference sequence). This CDR3 has 15 amino acids. In DNA, the CDR3 is TGTGCCAGCAGTTTTTGGGGGGCAAGGACAGATACGCAGTATTTT. As protein: CASSFWGARTDTQYF.

In DNA, the CDR3 is TGTGCCAGCTCACTCGACAGCCCCGGGGAGCTGTTTTTT. It specifies CASSLDSPGELFF. The genes are TRBV18 and TRBJ2-2; possibly TRBD1 for D (5 bases). Trimming shortened V by 4 bases and J by 6 bases, and 9 bases separated the two germline ends. CDR1 is KGHSH and CDR2 is LQKENI in the germline V gene. This CDR3 is 13 amino acids long. Filled out from reference TRBV18 and TRBJ2-2, the complete variable domain reads NAGVMQNPRHLVRRRGQEARLRCSPMKGHSHVYWYRQLPEEGLKFMVYLQKENIIDESGMPKERFSAEFPKEGPSILRIQQVVRGDSAAYFCASSLDSPGELFFGEGSRLTVL.

V usage is TRBV29-1 and J usage is TRBJ1-2; 12 bases map to TRBD1. CDR3 length equals 13 residues. V shed 6 bases, J shed 5 bases, and the junction held 4 bases outside the gene matches. Per germline, CDR1 SQVTM and CDR2 ANQGSEA. CDR3 sequence: CSVGTGGGYGYTF. The CDR3, as DNA: TGCAGCGTGGGGACAGGGGGCGGGTATGGCTACACCTTC. The whole variable domain, remainder taken from reference TRBV29-1 and TRBJ1-2, is SAVISQKPSRDICQRGTSLTIQCQVDSQVTMMFWYRQQPGQSLTLIATANQGSEATYESGFVIDKFPISRPNLTFSTLTVSNMSPEDSSIYLCSVGTGGGYGYTFGSGTRLTVV.

V is TRBV6-5 and J is TRBJ2-1; D is possibly TRBD1 (6 bases). The V end was cut by 6 bases, the J end by 7 bases, with 16 bases between. Germline V CDR1 and CDR2: MNHEY, SVGAGI. The CDR3 is 14 amino acids. CDR3 in amino acids: CASSAQGYRNEQFF. CDR3 in DNA: TGTGCCAGCAGCGCACAGGGCTATAGAAATGAGCAGTTCTTC.

The genes are TRBV30 and TRBJ1-6, with 8 bases lining up with TRBD1. The CDR3 is 15 amino acids. CDR1 is GTSNPN, CDR2 SVGIG, per germline (reference sequence). The J segment lost 9 bases and the V segment lost 0 bases, leaving 7 bases of the junction unmatched. CDR3 sequence reads: CAWSVGDRGISPLHF. CDR3 nucleotides: TGTGCCTGGAGTGTTGGCGACAGGGGTATTTCACCCCTCCACTTT.

This chain uses TRBV5-4 with TRBJ2-2; 10 bases are shared with TRBD2. The CDR3 consists of 18 residues. The J segment lost 3 bases and the V segment lost 4 bases, leaving 12 bases of the junction unmatched. Germline V gene sequence: CDR1 SGHNT, CDR2 YYREEE (reference sequence). The CDR3 DNA follows: TGTGCCAGCAGCCTCCTGGCGCTAGCGGGGGCACACACCGGGGAGCTGTTTTTT. Amino acid sequence: CASSLLALAGAHTGELFF.

This chain uses TRBV6-6 with TRBJ2-5, with D perhaps given as TRBD1 or TRBD2 (5 bases each). CDR3 length: 14 residues. Germline CDR1 MNHNY, CDR2 SVGAGI (reference sequence). Deletions cut 6 bases from V and 9 bases from J, with 20 bases between. In DNA, the CDR3 is TGTGCCAGCAGCCAATCCGGACTGGTGGGGGCCCAGTACTTC. It encodes CASSQSGLVGAQYF.

This rearrangement joins TRBV29-1 to TRBJ2-5, with TRBD2 identical over 13 bases. Unmatched junction bases numbered 10, after V lost 4 bases and J lost 5 bases. In germline, CDR1 is SQVTM, CDR2 ANQGSEA. This CDR3 is built from 16 residues. DNA of the CDR3: TGCAGCGTTGGAAGGACTAGCGGGAGTGTGGTGGAGACCCAGTACTTC. Translation: CSVGRTSGSVVETQYF.

V usage is TRBV7-3 and J usage is TRBJ2-1; the match to TRBD2 covers 9 bases. The CDR3 has 15 residues. V was pared by 4 bases and J by 7 bases, with 8 bases of the junction left unmatched. Germline CDR1 reads SGHTA; CDR2 reads FQGTGA. The DNA of the CDR3 is TGTGCCAGCAGCTCCCCCGCGGGGGGGCATAATGAGCAGTTCTTC. Translating gives CASSSPAGGHNEQFF.

This chain links TRBV5-5 with TRBJ1-3; D not certain. V lost 0 bases, J lost 0 bases, and 7 bases lay in between. The CDR3 loop spans 15 amino acids. Per germline, CDR1 SGHKS and CDR2 YYEKEE (reference sequence). CDR3 nucleotide sequence: TGTGCCAGCAGCTTGGACGGGAGCTCTGGAAACACCATATATTTT. Its translation: CASSLDGSSGNTIYF.

This clone has only a few counts. This chain uses TRBV29-1 with TRBJ2-7, with D unclear. This CDR3 spans 11 amino acids. Trimming removed 7 bases from V and 4 bases from J, with 11 bases in between. CDR1 and CDR2 from the germline V gene are SQVTM and ANQGSEA. In DNA form, the CDR3 reads TGCAGCGCCGGAGTATCGTACGAGCAGTACTTC. Translated: CSAGVSYEQYF.

V is TRBV4-2 and J is TRBJ2-3; possible D gene TRBD2, 5 bases. Trimming removed 4 bases at V and 5 bases at J, with 10 bases between. Germline assignment: CDR1 LGHNA and CDR2 YNFKEQ. The CDR3 loop spans 13 amino acids. The CDR3 region is CASSPTAGDTQYF. The CDR3 DNA sequence: TGTGCCAGCAGCCCTACCGCGGGAGATACGCAGTATTTT.

V is TRBV11-2 and J is TRBJ2-1; TRBD2 matches 11 bases. The germline V gene has CDR1 SGHAT and CDR2 FQNNGV. The CDR3 is 14 residues long. The junction had 3 bases not matched to a gene; V was cut back by 5 bases and J by 6 bases. The CDR3 sequence is CASSASGGINEQFF. CDR3 nucleotides: TGTGCCAGCAGCGCTAGCGGGGGGATCAATGAGCAGTTCTTC. The entire variable domain, with the rest obtained from reference TRBV11-2 and TRBJ2-1, is as follows: EAGVAQSPRYKIIEKRQSVAFWCNPISGHATLYWYQQILGQGPKLLIQFQNNGVVDDSQLPKDRFSAERLKGVDSTLKIQPAKLEDSAVYLCASSASGGINEQFFGPGTRLTVL.

The chain links TRBV30 to TRBJ2-2, with D tentatively TRBD1 (5 bases). Trimming removed 4 bases from V and 5 bases from J, with 8 bases in between. Germline lookup yields CDR1 GTSNPN and CDR2 SVGIG (reference sequence). This CDR3 contains 12 residues. CDR3 sequence reads: CAWIQATGELFF. CDR3 sequence (DNA): TGTGCCTGGATACAGGCGACCGGGGAGCTGTTTTTT.

A single count supports this clone. The V gene is TRBV5-1, the J gene TRBJ2-3; 8 positions match TRBD1. Trimming at V came to 4 bases and at J to 6 bases, leaving 10 bases not matched to a gene. The length of the CDR3 is 15 residues. The germline V gene has CDR1 SGHRS and CDR2 YFSETQ. CDR3 region: CASSVDRAHGDTQYF. For the CDR3, the DNA is TGCGCCAGCAGCGTGGACAGGGCCCACGGGGATACGCAGTATTTT. Full variable domain (missing parts from reference TRBV5-1 and TRBJ2-3): KAGVTQTPRYLIKTRGQQVTLSCSPISGHRSVSWYQQTPGQGLQFLFEYFSETQRNKGNFPGRFSGRQFSNSRSEMNVSTLELGDSALYLCASSVDRAHGDTQYFGPGTRLTVL.

The chain combines TRBV6-5 with TRBJ2-7; D unresolved. Germline V gene data show CDR1 as MNHEY and CDR2 as SVGAGI. V lost 8 bases, J lost 6 bases, and 14 bases lay in between. The CDR3 sequence is 12 residues long. CDR3 sequence reads: CASYRVNGEQYF. CDR3 in DNA: TGTGCCAGCTACCGGGTTAACGGCGAGCAGTACTTC.

The chain combines TRBV28 with TRBJ1-5; D is possibly TRBD1 (6 bases). Germline CDR1 MDHEN, CDR2 SYDVKM. This CDR3 comprises 15 residues. With 5 bases removed from V and 1 base from J, the gap between germline ends came to 12 bases. CDR3 loop: CASSRAGVSNQPQHF. As DNA, the CDR3 is TGTGCCAGCAGTAGGGCAGGGGTGAGCAATCAGCCCCAGCATTTT.

This clone has just one count. J is TRBJ1-2 and V is TRBV6-5; unclear D gene. The germline CDR1 and CDR2 sequences are MNHEY and SVGAGI. This CDR3 region has 13 residues. V was pared by 5 bases and J by 4 bases, with 11 bases between. CDR3 protein: CASSPTPGYGYTF. The CDR3 nucleotides are TGTGCCAGCAGTCCTACACCAGGCTATGGCTACACCTTC.

This clone was counted between two and nine times. The chain is built from TRBV25-1 and TRBJ2-7; a possible D gene is TRBD2 (5 bases). V lost 4 bases to trimming and J lost 3 bases, with 16 bases between them. CDR1 and CDR2 (germline): MGHDK, SYGVNS. This CDR3 has 15 residues. The CDR3 sequence is CASSVTQEDFYEQYF. The CDR3 DNA is TGTGCCAGCAGTGTTACGCAGGAGGACTTCTACGAGCAGTACTTC.

The J gene is TRBJ1-1, the V gene TRBV27; D remains unclear. Deletions cut 6 bases from V and 1 base from J, with 12 bases between. This CDR3 has 14 amino acids. Germline V gene lookup returns CDR1 MNHEY and CDR2 SMNVEV (reference sequence). The CDR3 coding sequence is TGTGCCAGCAGGAAGCATACCCCGAACACTGAAGCTTTCTTT. Protein sequence: CASRKHTPNTEAFF.

The chain couples TRBV5-6 to TRBJ2-1, with 9 bases fitting TRBD2. Trimming took 2 bases from V and 2 from J; bases not matched to a gene: 2. The germline CDR1 and CDR2 sequences are SGHDT and YYEEEE. This CDR3 region has 15 residues. The CDR3 sequence is CASSLGGGAYNEQFF. The CDR3 DNA follows: TGTGCCAGCAGCTTAGGCGGGGGGGCCTACAATGAGCAGTTCTTC.

J is TRBJ2-4 and V is TRBV25-1; D unclear. The V and J ends lost 2 bases and 0 bases respectively, with 5 bases between them. CDR3 length: 14 residues. The germline CDR1 and CDR2 sequences are MGHDK and SYGVNS. CDR3 nucleotide sequence: TGTGCCAGCAGTGAAGGCACAGCCAAAAACATTCAGTACTTC. Its translation: CASSEGTAKNIQYF.

This rearrangement joins TRBV7-2 to TRBJ2-1; a possible D gene is TRBD1 (5 bases). The CDR3 is made up of 16 amino acids. Germline CDR1 reads SGHTA; CDR2 reads FQGNSA. V was clipped by 5 bases and J by 1 base, with 15 bases between them. CDR3 residues: CASSKGRSISYNEQFF. The CDR3 coding sequence is TGTGCCAGCAGCAAGGGGCGATCAATTTCCTACAATGAGCAGTTCTTC. Full variable domain (missing parts from reference TRBV7-2 and TRBJ2-1): GAGVSQSPSNKVTEKGKDVELRCDPISGHTALYWYRQSLGQGLEFLIYFQGNSAPDKSGLPSDRFSAERTGGSVSTLTIQRTQQEDSAVYLCASSKGRSISYNEQFFGPGTRLTVL.

The chain employs TRBV28 and TRBJ1-2; D possibly corresponds to TRBD1 (6 bases). The V and J ends lost 4 bases and 6 bases respectively, with 9 bases between them. Germline V CDR1 and CDR2: MDHEN, SYDVKM. This CDR3 comprises 12 residues. CDR3 residues: CASSSPGDGYTF. In DNA, the CDR3 is TGTGCCAGCAGTTCTCCAGGGGATGGCTACACCTTC.

V gene TRBV6-6 combines with J gene TRBJ1-6, with a weak D call TRBD1 (5 bases). The CDR3 is made up of 15 amino acids. V lost 5 bases to trimming and J lost 8 bases, with 16 bases between them. CDR1 and CDR2 from the germline V gene are MNHNY and SVGAGI (reference sequence). The CDR3 spells CASSRDWGTDSPLHF. In DNA, the CDR3 is TGTGCCAGCAGTCGGGACTGGGGAACGGATTCACCCCTCCACTTT.

This CDR3 reads CASSLVGRATDTQYF. In DNA, the CDR3 is TGTGCCAGCAGTTTGGTCGGGAGGGCCACAGATACGCAGTATTTT. The V gene is TRBV28, the J gene TRBJ2-3; 8 positions match TRBD2. This CDR3 is built from 15 residues. V lost 3 bases, J lost 2 bases, and 4 bases stayed unmatched. Germline V lookup: CDR1 MDHEN, CDR2 SYDVKM.

The genes are TRBV28 and TRBJ1-2; D perhaps matches TRBD1 (6 bases). The CDR3 is 14 residues long. V lost 4 bases to trimming and J lost 5 bases, with 14 bases between them. The V gene's germline CDR1 is MDHEN and CDR2 SYDVKM. DNA of the CDR3: TGTGCCAGCAGTTCGCCCGGGACACCATATGGCTACACCTTC. Its protein is CASSSPGTPYGYTF.

V usage is TRBV30 and J usage is TRBJ1-2; D is uncertain. Germline V CDR1 and CDR2: GTSNPN, SVGIG (reference sequence). The V and J ends lost 0 bases and 6 bases respectively, with 8 bases between them. This CDR3 is 12 amino acids long. Written as DNA, the CDR3 is TGTGCCTGGAGTGTAGACGGGAATGGCTACACCTTC. This codes for CAWSVDGNGYTF.

The V call is TRBV30, the J call TRBJ1-4; D is undetermined. CDR1 is GTSNPN, CDR2 SVGIG, per germline (reference sequence). The germline V and J ends were trimmed by 5 bases and 0 bases, with 13 bases remaining between them. This CDR3 has 15 amino acids. CDR3 sequence reads: CAWQQGTSTNEKLFF. As DNA, the CDR3 is TGTGCCTGGCAACAAGGAACCTCAACTAATGAAAAACTGTTTTTT.